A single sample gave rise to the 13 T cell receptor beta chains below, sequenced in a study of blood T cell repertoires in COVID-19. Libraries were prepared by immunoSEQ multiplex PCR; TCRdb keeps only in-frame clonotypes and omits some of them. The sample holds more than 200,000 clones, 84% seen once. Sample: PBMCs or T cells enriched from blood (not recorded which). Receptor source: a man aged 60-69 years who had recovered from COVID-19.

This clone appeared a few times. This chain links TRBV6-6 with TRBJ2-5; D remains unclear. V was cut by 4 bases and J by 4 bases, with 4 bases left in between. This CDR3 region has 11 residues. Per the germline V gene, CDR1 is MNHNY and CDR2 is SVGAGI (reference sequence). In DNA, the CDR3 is TGTGCCAGCAGTTCTCGAGAGACCCAGTACTTC. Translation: CASSSRETQYF.

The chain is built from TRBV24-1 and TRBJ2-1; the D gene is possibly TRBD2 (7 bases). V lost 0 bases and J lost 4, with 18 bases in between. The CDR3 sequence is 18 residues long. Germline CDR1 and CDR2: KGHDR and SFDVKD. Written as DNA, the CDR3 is TGTGCCACCAGTGATTTGTCAAGCGGGACACCTCGGTACAATGAGCAGTTCTTC. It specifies CATSDLSSGTPRYNEQFF.

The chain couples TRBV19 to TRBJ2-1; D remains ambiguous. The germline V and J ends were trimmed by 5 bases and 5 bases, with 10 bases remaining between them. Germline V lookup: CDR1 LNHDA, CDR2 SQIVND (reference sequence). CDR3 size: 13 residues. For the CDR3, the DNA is TGTGCCAGTAGTGTGGGCACCAACAATGAGCAGTTCTTC. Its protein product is CASSVGTNNEQFF.

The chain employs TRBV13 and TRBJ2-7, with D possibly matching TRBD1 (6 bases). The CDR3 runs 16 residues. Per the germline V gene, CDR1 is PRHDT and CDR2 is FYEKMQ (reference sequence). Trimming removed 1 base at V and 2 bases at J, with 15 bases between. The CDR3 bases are TGTGCCAGCAGCTTAGTCACAGGGCCCTCGACCTACGAGCAGTACTTC. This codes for CASSLVTGPSTYEQYF.

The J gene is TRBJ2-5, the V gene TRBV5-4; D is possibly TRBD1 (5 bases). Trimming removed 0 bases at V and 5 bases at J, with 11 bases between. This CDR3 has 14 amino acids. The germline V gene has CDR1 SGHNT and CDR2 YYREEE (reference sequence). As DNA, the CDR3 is TGTGCCAGCAGCTTGGACAGGCGGTGGGAGACCCAGTACTTC. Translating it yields CASSLDRRWETQYF.

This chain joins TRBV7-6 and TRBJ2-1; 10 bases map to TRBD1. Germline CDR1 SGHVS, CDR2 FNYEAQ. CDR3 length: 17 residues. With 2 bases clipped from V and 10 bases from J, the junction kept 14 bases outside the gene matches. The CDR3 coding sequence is TGTGCCAGCAGCTTAAGGATCTGGGACAGGGGTTCAGGCGAGCAGTTCTTC. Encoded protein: CASSLRIWDRGSGEQFF.

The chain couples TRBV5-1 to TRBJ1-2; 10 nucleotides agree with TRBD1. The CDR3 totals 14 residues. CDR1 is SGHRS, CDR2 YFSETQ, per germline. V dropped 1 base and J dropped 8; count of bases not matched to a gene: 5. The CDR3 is CASSLQGQGKGYTF. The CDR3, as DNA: TGCGCCAGCAGCTTGCAGGGACAGGGGAAAGGCTACACCTTC.

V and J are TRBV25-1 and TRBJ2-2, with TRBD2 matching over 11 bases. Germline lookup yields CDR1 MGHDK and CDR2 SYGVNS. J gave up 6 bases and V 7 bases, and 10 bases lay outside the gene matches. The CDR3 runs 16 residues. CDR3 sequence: CASTTRASGGSGELFF. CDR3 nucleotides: TGTGCCAGCACCACTCGGGCTAGCGGGGGGTCCGGGGAGCTGTTTTTT.

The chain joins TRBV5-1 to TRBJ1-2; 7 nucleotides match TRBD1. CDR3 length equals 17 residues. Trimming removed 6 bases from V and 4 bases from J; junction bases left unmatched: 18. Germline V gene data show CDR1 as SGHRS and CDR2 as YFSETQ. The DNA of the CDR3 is TGCGCCAGCAACCTTGGAGGGGGCAGGGAGGATTTCTATGGCTACACCTTC. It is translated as CASNLGGGREDFYGYTF.

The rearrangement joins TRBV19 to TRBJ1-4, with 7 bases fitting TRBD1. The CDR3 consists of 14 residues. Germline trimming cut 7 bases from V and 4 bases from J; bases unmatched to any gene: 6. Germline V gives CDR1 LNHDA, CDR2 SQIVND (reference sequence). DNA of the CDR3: TGTGCCAGTACTTACCGACAGGGTAATGAAAAACTGTTTTTT. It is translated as CASTYRQGNEKLFF.

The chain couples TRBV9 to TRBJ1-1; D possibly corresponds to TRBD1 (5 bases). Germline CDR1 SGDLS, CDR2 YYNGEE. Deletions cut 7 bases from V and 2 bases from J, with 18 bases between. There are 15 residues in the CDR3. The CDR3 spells CASLGGIKSNTEAFF. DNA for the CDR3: TGTGCCAGCCTTGGGGGGATTAAATCAAACACTGAAGCTTTCTTT.

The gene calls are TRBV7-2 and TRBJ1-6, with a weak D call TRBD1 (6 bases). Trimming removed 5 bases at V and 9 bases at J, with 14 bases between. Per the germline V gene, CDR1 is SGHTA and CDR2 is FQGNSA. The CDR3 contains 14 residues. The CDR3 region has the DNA TGTGCCAGCAGCACAGGGATCGTCGGTTCACCCCTCCACTTT. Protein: CASSTGIVGSPLHF.

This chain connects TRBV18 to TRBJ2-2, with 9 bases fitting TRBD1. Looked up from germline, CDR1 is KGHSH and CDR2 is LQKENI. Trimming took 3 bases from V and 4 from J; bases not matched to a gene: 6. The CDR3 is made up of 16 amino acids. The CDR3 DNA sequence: TGTGCCAGCTCACCCTTACGGGACAGGGCCACCGGGGAGCTGTTTTTT. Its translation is CASSPLRDRATGELFF.